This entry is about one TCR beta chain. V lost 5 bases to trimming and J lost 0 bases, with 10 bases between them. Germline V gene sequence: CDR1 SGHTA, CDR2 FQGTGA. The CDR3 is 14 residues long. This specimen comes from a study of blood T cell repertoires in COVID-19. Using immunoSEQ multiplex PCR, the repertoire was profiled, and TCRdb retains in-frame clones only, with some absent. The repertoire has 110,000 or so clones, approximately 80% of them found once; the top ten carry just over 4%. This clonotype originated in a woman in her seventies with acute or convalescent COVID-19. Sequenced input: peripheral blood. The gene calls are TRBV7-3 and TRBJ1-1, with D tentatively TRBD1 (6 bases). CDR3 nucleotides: TGTGCCAGCAGCCAAGGACAGATGAACACTGAAGCTTTCTTT. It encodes CASSQGQMNTEAFF.